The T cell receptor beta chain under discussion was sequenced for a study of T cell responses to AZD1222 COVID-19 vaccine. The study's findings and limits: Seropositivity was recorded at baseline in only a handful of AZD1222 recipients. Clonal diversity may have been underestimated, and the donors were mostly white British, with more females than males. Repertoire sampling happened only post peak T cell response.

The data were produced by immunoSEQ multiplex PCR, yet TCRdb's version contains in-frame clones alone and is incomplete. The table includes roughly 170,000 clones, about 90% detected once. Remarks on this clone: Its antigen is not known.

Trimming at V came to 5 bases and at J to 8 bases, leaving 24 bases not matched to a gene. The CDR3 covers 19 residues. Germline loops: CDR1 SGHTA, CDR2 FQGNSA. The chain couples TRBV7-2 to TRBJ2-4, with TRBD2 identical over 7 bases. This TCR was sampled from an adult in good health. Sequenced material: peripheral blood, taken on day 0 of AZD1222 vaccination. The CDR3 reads CASSARPTVYAGVGDIQYF. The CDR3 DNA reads TGTGCCAGCAGCGCCCGACCGACAGTTTACGCGGGAGTGGGAGACATTCAGTACTTC.